This T cell receptor (beta chain) was sequenced for a study of T cells after yellow fever vaccination. Study-level background: For low cell numbers, libraries were made with SMART-Seq v4 Ultra Low Input.

On this clonotype itself: Antigen specificity is unknown.

Study observations and caveats: From the bulk population, abundant clonotypes could contaminate and appear within FACS-sorted repertoires. The study re-detected most primary-vaccination clones after the booster (roughly 96% CD4, roughly 85% CD8).

The TCR cDNA carried a universal primer site and UMIs from 5'RACE template switching. TCRdb ran MiXCR on the 5' RACE reads and lists one entry per CDR3 protein. The repertoire holds hundreds of thousands of distinct CDR3 sequences, with around 20% as singletons. This CDR3 spans 15 amino acids. Germline CDR1 MGHDK, CDR2 SYGVNS. J lost 2 bases, V lost 4 bases, and 4 bases had no gene match. This specimen was PBMCs, taken before the yellow fever booster vaccination. This TCR came from a man aged 18 to 30 who received the YFV17D yellow fever vaccine. The rearrangement links TRBV25-1 to TRBJ2-3; 9 nucleotides agree with TRBD1. The CDR3 DNA reads TGTGCCAGCAGTGGGACAGGGGCTTCCACAGATACGCAGTATTTT. Its protein product is CASSGTGASTDTQYF. The full variable domain, its missing parts supplied by reference TRBV25-1 and TRBJ2-3, is EADIYQTPRYLVIGTGKKITLECSQTMGHDKMYWYQQDPGMELHLIHYSYGVNSTEKGDLSSESTVSRIRTEHFPLTLESARPSHTSQYLCASSGTGASTDTQYFGPGTRLTVL.